The entry that follows covers one TCR beta chain sequence. This specimen comes from a study of blood T cell repertoires in COVID-19. Study background: Sample material is recorded as cDNA or gDNA derived from T cells, B-cell-depleted T cells, or PBMCs.

The authors' processing: How many nucleated cells were present was estimated from reference gene primer amplification. Sequencing was performed with immunoSEQ multiplex PCR; in TCRdb, only in-frame clones are kept and a portion is missing. V and J calls and clone size follow that table, whereas D and trimming were derived from the DNA. The table includes a few hundred thousand clones, around 82% detected once. The germline gives CDR1 KGHDR, CDR2 SFDVKD. This CDR3 contains 16 residues. Trimming at V came to 3 bases and at J to 7 bases, leaving 8 bases not matched to a gene. The receptor was isolated from a woman in her 50s with acute or convalescent COVID-19. Material: peripheral blood. The chain joins TRBV24-1 to TRBJ2-2; TRBD1 agrees at 9 bases. The CDR3 nucleotides are TGTGCCACCAGTGATCCTGGGACAGGGCAAGGCGGGGAGCTGTTTTTT. Residues: CATSDPGTGQGGELFF.